The clone carrying this TCR beta chain has at least ten counts. What it recognizes is unknown. Time point in this sample: sample taken at primary tumor resection. Unsorted whole RNA from tumor, nontumor lung or frozen PBMC underwent sequencing. The entry originates in a study of spatial heterogeneity in lung cancer. Study overall: In the raw reads, each unique TCR and UMI combination was present more than ten times on average.

Study-wide results and limits: Among blood samples, ubiquitous expanded tumor TCRs appeared more at resection than at follow-up.

CDR1 is DFQATT and CDR2 is SNEGSKA in the germline V gene (reference sequence). Trimming at V came to 3 bases and at J to 4 bases, leaving 6 bases not matched to a gene. The CDR3 is 14 residues long. Individual TCR cDNA molecules each bore their own unique molecular identifier. TCRdb redid the calling of the 5' RACE reads with MiXCR, one entry per CDR3 protein. Seen here are around 74,000 distinct CDR3 sequences, approximately 12% observed once, and the top ten hold about 7.1%. The source material was PBMCs, sampled at surgery. The V call is TRBV20-1, the J call TRBJ2-1; TRBD2 agrees at 7 bases. This receptor was taken from a male donor with early-stage non-small cell lung cancer. In nucleotides, the CDR3 is TGCAGTGCTAGCGCCGGGACTATATACAATGAGCAGTTCTTC. Its translation: CSASAGTIYNEQFF.